The rows below give T cell receptor beta chains drawn from one sample of a study of blood T cell repertoires in COVID-19. The table came from immunoSEQ multiplex PCR; TCRdb's copy has only in-frame clones and leaves some out. The sample yields around 270,000 clones, 84% seen once. The sequenced sample was peripheral blood. These receptors were obtained from a middle-aged woman who had recovered from COVID-19. CDR3s include the opening cysteine and the closing phenylalanine or tryptophan. Clone size appears in some rows only: once, few, many, or a class for an expanded clone.

CASSITQVPPAFF TRBJ1-1 TRBV19 .
CASSLLNRKLFF TRBJ1-4 TRBV28 once
CASSFFDRISSYEQYF TRBJ2-7 TRBV28 .
CSVDISRGRGFF TRBJ2-1 TRBV29-1 .
CASSSQGKGVYEQYF TRBJ2-7 TRBV28 .
CASSLLTGELFF TRBJ2-2 TRBV4-1 few
CASSPDSGNTIYF TRBJ1-3 TRBV18 once
CASSQAPGAYNEQFF TRBJ2-1 TRBV14 .
CASSSPRTGNADTQYF TRBJ2-3 TRBV5-5 .
CASSLAAAQGDEKLFF TRBJ1-4 TRBV27 once
CASSLFGTSMETQYF TRBJ2-5 TRBV7-2 .
CATSREGIRQGLRGYTF TRBJ1-2 TRBV15 .
CASSLVRGEQFF TRBJ2-1 TRBV7-2 .
CASSPPATNEKLFF TRBJ1-4 TRBV2 .
CAISFRDRVTGYTF TRBJ1-2 TRBV10-3 .
CASSVQAQRGFTGELFF TRBJ2-2 TRBV19 .
CASRRTLSKAGNTEAFF TRBJ1-1 TRBV11-2 .
CASRTGGGSYNSPLHF TRBJ1-6 TRBV6-6 .
CASRKTGNTEAFF TRBJ1-1 TRBV6-6 .
CAWSPGGTLYEQYF TRBJ2-7 TRBV30 .
CASILDSYNTEAFF TRBJ1-1 TRBV6-5 .
CATLQRRGITDTQYF TRBJ2-3 TRBV6-6 .
CASSPRTGEAGELFF TRBJ2-2 TRBV18 few
CSVQENSNEKLFF TRBJ1-4 TRBV29-1 .
CAFGGYTF TRBJ1-2 TRBV30 .
CASSYRRAHGYTF TRBJ1-2 TRBV12-3/TRBV12-4 few
CASSYSGRGNTEAFF TRBJ1-1 TRBV6-5 .
CASSFPGLAAADTQYF TRBJ2-3 TRBV5-4 few
CASSVDPGTPEAFF TRBJ1-1 TRBV5-4 .
CASSLLGTREQYF TRBJ2-7 TRBV12-3/TRBV12-4 .
CASSPRGGFGEQFF TRBJ2-1 TRBV7-2 once
CASNTGGLEAFF TRBJ1-1 TRBV3-1/TRBV3-2 .
CAGGSGRAGGFTDTQYF TRBJ2-3 TRBV28 .
CASSEEQGRRVF TRBJ2-7 TRBV2 once
CASSLGPTGRDEKLFF TRBJ1-4 TRBV7-8 .
CASSAGLAAKETQYF TRBJ2-5 TRBV5-1 .
CASSQDPPSGFQPQHF TRBJ1-5 TRBV4-2 once
CAYDSTYEQYF TRBJ2-7 TRBV30 once
CASSSYGTGGNEQFF TRBJ2-1 TRBV27 .
CASSHLRDRIYGYTF TRBJ1-2 TRBV4-2 .
CASKQGETEAFF TRBJ1-1 TRBV28 .
CASSLVSVSNQPQHF TRBJ1-5 TRBV7-2 .
CSASKGVLRHEQYF TRBJ2-7 TRBV20-1 .
CASSQGDGTNEKLFF TRBJ1-4 TRBV5-1 .
CASSFPGSSYEQYF TRBJ2-7 TRBV7-9 once
CATSRVRGTNEKLFF TRBJ1-4 TRBV15 once
CASSPGTSNEQFF TRBJ2-1 TRBV11-2 .
CASSISGDGTDTQYF TRBJ2-3 TRBV11-3 .
CASSVTELGNQPQHF TRBJ1-5 TRBV2 .
CASSIKTGSNQPQHF TRBJ1-5 TRBV6-5 .
CASRDSRSGNTIYF TRBJ1-3 TRBV25-1 .
CSVVAYGDEQFF TRBJ2-1 TRBV29-1 few
CASSESRGRNYDYGYTF TRBJ1-2 TRBV6-1 .
CASSQQGGTEAFF TRBJ1-1 TRBV7-9 few
CATSSRGGLLNEKLFF TRBJ1-4 TRBV15 once
CATQVGGKGNTEAFF TRBJ1-1 TRBV6-5 .
CASSSGLAANTDTQYF TRBJ2-3 TRBV7-9 .
CASRPGGLYSGNTIYF TRBJ1-3 TRBV7-9 once
CASSLGGAGEKLFF TRBJ1-4 TRBV5-6 .